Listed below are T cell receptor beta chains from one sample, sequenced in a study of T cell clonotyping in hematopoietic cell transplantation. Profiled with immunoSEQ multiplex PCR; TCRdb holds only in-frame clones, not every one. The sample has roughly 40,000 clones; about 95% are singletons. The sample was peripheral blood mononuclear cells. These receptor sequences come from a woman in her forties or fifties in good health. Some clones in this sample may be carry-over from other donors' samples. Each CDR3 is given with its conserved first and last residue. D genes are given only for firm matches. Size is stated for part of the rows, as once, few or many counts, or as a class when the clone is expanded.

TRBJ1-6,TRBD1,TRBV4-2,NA,TGTGCCAGCAGCCAAACCCGGACAGGGGAAGATAATTCACCCCTCCACTTT,CASSQTRTGEDNSPLHF
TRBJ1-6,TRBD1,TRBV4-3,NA,TGCGCCAGCAGCCAAGATGGGACAGGGAGCTCCTATAATTCACCCCTCCACTTT,CASSQDGTGSSYNSPLHF
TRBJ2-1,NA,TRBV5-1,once,TGCGCCAGCAGCTTGGAAACCATCAACCTAAACAATGAGCAGTTCTTC,CASSLETINLNNEQFF
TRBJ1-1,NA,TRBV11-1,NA,TGTGCCAGCAGCTTAGTTCGGTCGAAGGTCATGAACACTGAAGCTTTCTTT,CASSLVRSKVMNTEAFF
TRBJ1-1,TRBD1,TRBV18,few,TGTGCCAGCTCAGACAGGGGCGACACTGAAGCTTTCTTT,CASSDRGDTEAFF
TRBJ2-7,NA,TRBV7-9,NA,TGTGCCAGCAGCTCCGGGAGAGGGGCAGCGTGGGAGCAGTACTTC,CASSSGRGAAWEQYF
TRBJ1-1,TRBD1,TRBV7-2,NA,TGTGCCAGCAGCTTAGTCACCAGGGGGACCACTGAAGCTTTCTTT,CASSLVTRGTTEAFF
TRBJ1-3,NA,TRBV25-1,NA,TGTGCCAGCAGTGCACAAAGGGGGATCTCTGGAAACACCATATATTTT,CASSAQRGISGNTIYF
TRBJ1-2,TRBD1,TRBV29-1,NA,TGCAGCGCTGACAGGGGAAGTGGCTACACCTTC,CSADRGSGYTF
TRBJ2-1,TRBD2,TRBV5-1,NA,TGCGCCAGCAGCACCCTAGCGGGACCCTACAATGAGCAGTTCTTC,CASSTLAGPYNEQFF
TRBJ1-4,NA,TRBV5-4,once,TGTGCCAGCAGCCCGGGACACATTGCAACTAATGAAAAACTGTTTTTT,CASSPGHIATNEKLFF
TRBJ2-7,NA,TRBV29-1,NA,TGCAGCGGGCTCCGGGACGGACCCTACGAGCAGTACTTC,CSGLRDGPYEQYF
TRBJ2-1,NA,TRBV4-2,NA,TGTGCCAGCAGCCAAGATCCAGGCAGGGACTTTGAGCAGTTCTTC,CASSQDPGRDFEQFF
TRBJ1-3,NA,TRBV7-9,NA,TGTGCCAGCAGCTCCGACAGGTTTGGAAACACCATATATTTT,CASSSDRFGNTIYF
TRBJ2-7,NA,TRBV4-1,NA,TGCGCCAGCAGCCAAGATGAGGGGGGGGGCCCCTACGAGCAGTACTTC,CASSQDEGGGPYEQYF
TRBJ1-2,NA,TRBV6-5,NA,TGTGCCACCAAAAGGGGGGTAACGAACTATGGCTACACCTTC,CATKRGVTNYGYTF
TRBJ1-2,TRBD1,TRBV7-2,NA,TGTGCCAGCAGCTCGGACAGGCTAAACTATGGCTACACCTTC,CASSSDRLNYGYTF
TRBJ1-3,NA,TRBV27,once,TGTGCCAGCAGTCCCCCGGGACACGGCACCATATATTTT,CASSPPGHGTIYF
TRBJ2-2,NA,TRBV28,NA,TGTGCCAGCTTTCCCGGTAGTGCGACGCACCAGTGGCAGGGCCCGCACACCGGGGAGCTGTTTTTT,CASFPGSATHQWQGPHTGELFF
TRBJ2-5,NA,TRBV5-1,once,TGCGCCAGCAGCTGGCGGGGGCCCGAAGAGACCCAGTACTTC,CASSWRGPEETQYF
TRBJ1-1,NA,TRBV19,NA,TGTGCCAGTATTTCGGGGGGGACTGAAGCTTTCTTT,CASISGGTEAFF
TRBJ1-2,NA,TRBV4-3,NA,TGCGCCAGCAGCCAGCGGGGGGACTCTGGTGGCTACACCTTC,CASSQRGDSGGYTF
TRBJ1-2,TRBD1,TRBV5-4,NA,TGTGCCAGCACCAAGGATGGGACAGGGGGAATTGTTAACTATGGCTACACCTTC,CASTKDGTGGIVNYGYTF
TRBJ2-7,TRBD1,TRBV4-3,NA,TGCGCCAGCAGCCGCGGTTCGGACAGGGGGATGCCCTACGAGCAGTACTTC,CASSRGSDRGMPYEQYF
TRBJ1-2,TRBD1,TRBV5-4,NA,TGTGCCAGCAGCTCTGACAGGGACGCTAACTATGGCTACACCTTC,CASSSDRDANYGYTF
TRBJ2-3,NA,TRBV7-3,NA,TGTGCCAGCAGCCCTCGGGCCCACGGCACAGATACGCAGTATTTT,CASSPRAHGTDTQYF
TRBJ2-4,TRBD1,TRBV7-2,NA,TGTGCCAGCAGCTTAGAAAGACAGGGAATAACCAAAAACATTCAGTACTTC,CASSLERQGITKNIQYF
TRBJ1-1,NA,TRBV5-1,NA,TGCGCCAGCAGCCCCGGGGCGGACCTTGAAGCTTTCTTT,CASSPGADLEAFF
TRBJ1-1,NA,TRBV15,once,TGTGCCACCAGCAGAGGGGGATTAGAAGCTTTCTTT,CATSRGGLEAFF
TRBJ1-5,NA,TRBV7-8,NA,TGTGCCAGCAGCTTAGTCAGGGCGGATAGCAATCAGCCCCAGCATTTT,CASSLVRADSNQPQHF
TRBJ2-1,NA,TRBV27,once,TGTGCCAGCAGTCCACGTCGGGGCCCGGCCTACAATGAGCAGTTCTTC,CASSPRRGPAYNEQFF
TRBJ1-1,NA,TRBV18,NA,TGTGCCAGCTCACCAAGAGGTTATGGGAACACTGAAGCTTTCTTT,CASSPRGYGNTEAFF